Presented here are 11 T cell receptor beta chains from one specimen sequenced in a study of graft-versus-host responses after intestinal transplantation. No antigens are known for them. Sequenced by immunoSEQ multiplex PCR; TCRdb stores in-frame clones only, minus some. Among tens of thousands of clones, around 84% were seen once, and the ten largest hold 0.45% to 0.55%. The sequences come from unstimulated CD4+ T cells sorted from spleen or lymph node cells, collected before transplant. Every receptor here comes from a human donor who was the organ donor for an intestinal transplant.

There are a few counts of this clone. This chain joins TRBV5-4 and TRBJ1-4; the match to TRBD1 covers 10 bases. With 4 bases clipped from V and 6 bases from J, the junction kept 3 bases outside the gene matches. The CDR3 runs 14 residues. The germline CDR1 and CDR2 sequences are SGHNT and YYREEE (reference sequence). The CDR3 loop is CASSMDRGYEKLFF. The CDR3 nucleotides are TGTGCCAGCAGCATGGACAGGGGGTATGAAAAACTGTTTTTT.

The V gene is TRBV6-1, the J gene TRBJ1-5; D might be TRBD1 (5 bases). The CDR3 has 17 residues. V lost 0 bases and J 2 bases, leaving 14 bases between the germline ends. The germline gives CDR1 MNHNS, CDR2 SASEGT. The CDR3 DNA reads TGTGCCAGCAGTGAAGCAAGGTTAGGAGGGGGCAATCAGCCCCAGCATTTT. This gives the protein CASSEARLGGGNQPQHF.

CDR3 protein: CASSQDRGLNQPQHF. CDR3 in DNA: TGCGCCAGCAGCCAAGACAGGGGGCTGAATCAGCCCCAGCATTTT. The chain recombines TRBV4-3 with TRBJ1-5; TRBD1 matches at 8 bases. J lost 4 bases, V lost 0 bases, and 2 bases had no gene match. Germline lookup yields CDR1 LGHNA and CDR2 YSLEER. The CDR3 spans 15 residues.

The sample holds a few counts of this clone. This chain joins TRBV5-1 and TRBJ1-2; TRBD1 is a possible D gene (6 bases). Trimming removed 0 bases from V and 4 bases from J, with 10 bases in between. There are 14 residues in the CDR3. The germline V gene has CDR1 SGHRS and CDR2 YFSETQ. The chain's CDR3 is CASSLGGRGYGYTF. The CDR3 DNA is TGCGCCAGCAGCTTGGGGGGGCGCGGCTATGGCTACACCTTC.

The chain carries TRBV7-6 and TRBJ2-7; 7 bases are shared with TRBD2. CDR3 length equals 16 residues. After removal of 1 base from V and 2 bases from J, the junction contained 8 bases not matched to a gene. Germline loops: CDR1 SGHVS, CDR2 FNYEAQ. The CDR3 nucleotides read TGTGCCAGCAGCTTAGGGAGCACTAGCGTTCCCTACGAGCAGTACTTC. It codes for CASSLGSTSVPYEQYF.

J is TRBJ2-7 and V is TRBV5-1, with D tentatively TRBD1 (6 bases). The ends were cut back, 0 bases at V and 3 bases at J, with 7 bases in the middle. Germline V CDR1 and CDR2: SGHRS, YFSETQ. The CDR3 loop spans 13 amino acids. DNA for the CDR3: TGCGCCAGCAGCTTGGTACAGGGCTACGAGCAGTACTTC. It is translated as CASSLVQGYEQYF.

The rearrangement uses TRBV19 and TRBJ1-1, with D uncertain. Trimming removed 7 bases from V and 4 bases from J, with 16 bases in between. The CDR3 is made up of 14 amino acids. Germline V lookup: CDR1 LNHDA, CDR2 SQIVND (reference sequence). The CDR3 coding sequence is TGTGCCAGTACCCTCCTAGGGCTGGGCACTGAAGCTTTCTTT. Its translation is CASTLLGLGTEAFF.

The genes are TRBV6-5 and TRBJ2-7; D not resolved. V lost 0 bases and J 2 bases, leaving 8 bases between the germline ends. Germline V gene sequence: CDR1 MNHEY, CDR2 SVGAGI. The CDR3 extends over 14 amino acids. CDR3 in amino acids: CASSYSQFTYEQYF. The DNA for the CDR3 is TGTGCCAGCAGTTACTCCCAGTTCACCTACGAGCAGTACTTC.

This sequence joins TRBV19 and TRBJ2-7, with TRBD2 identical over 13 bases. From germline, CDR1 is LNHDA and CDR2 SQIVND (reference sequence). This CDR3 spans 20 amino acids. V dropped 5 bases and J dropped 0; count of bases not matched to a gene: 16. The CDR3, as DNA: TGTGCCAGTAGTGCGCCGGGACTAGCGGGGATCTTCCCCAGCTCCTACGAGCAGTACTTC. Residues: CASSAPGLAGIFPSSYEQYF.

The chain combines TRBV5-1 with TRBJ2-3; a possible D gene is TRBD1 (6 bases). V shed 0 bases and J shed 1 base, with 6 bases lying between them. Per germline, CDR1 SGHRS and CDR2 YFSETQ. This CDR3 region has 14 residues. CDR3 amino acids: CASSLGTGTDTQYF. CDR3 coding DNA: TGCGCCAGCAGCTTGGGGACAGGCACAGATACGCAGTATTTT.

This clone was seen just once. This chain joins TRBV11-2 and TRBJ2-5; 15 bases line up with TRBD2. This CDR3 has 16 residues. CDR1 and CDR2 (germline): SGHAT, FQNNGV. Trimming at V came to 5 bases and at J to 5 bases, leaving 6 bases not matched to a gene. CDR3 nucleotides: TGTGCCAGCAGCCCTGGGACTAGCGGGAGGTTTGAGACCCAGTACTTC. Protein product: CASSPGTSGRFETQYF.